This T cell receptor beta chain was captured in a study of cytomegalovirus exposure and HLA in healthy donors. Germline values: CDR1 MNHEY, CDR2 SMNVEV (reference sequence). The CDR3 length is 13 residues. Trimming removed 7 bases from V and 5 bases from J; junction bases left unmatched: 4. Use of 60 Vbeta and 13 Jbeta primers characterized the PCR. Produced via immunoSEQ multiplex PCR; TCRdb's table is partial and in-frame only. The sample has about 150,000 clones, 65% to 85% seen once. This receptor was taken from a male donor in good health and CMV-seronegative. The chain is built from TRBV27 and TRBJ2-2; 7 bases line up with TRBD1. Material: PBMCs. For the CDR3, the DNA is TGTGCCAGCAACAGGGGTAAAACCGGGGAGCTGTTTTTT. This gives the protein CASNRGKTGELFF.